What follows describes a single TCR beta chain. This sample was included in a study of T cells in narcolepsy. Sequenced by immunoSEQ multiplex PCR; TCRdb stores in-frame clones only, minus some. The sample includes 12,000 or so clones, 90% to 95% of them seen just once. The CDR3 runs to 16 residues. CDR1 and CDR2 from the germline V gene are SEHNR and FQNEAQ (reference sequence). V gave up 3 bases and J gave up 8 bases; unmatched junction bases: 10. The specimen was CD45RA- memory CD4+ T cells from PBMCs. V is TRBV7-9 and J is TRBJ1-4, with TRBD1 matching over 9 bases. This TCR was recovered from a human donor with narcolepsy. This CDR3 reads CASSFLPGQGTEKLFF. The CDR3 nucleotides read TGTGCCAGCAGCTTCTTACCGGGACAGGGCACGGAAAAACTGTTTTTT.